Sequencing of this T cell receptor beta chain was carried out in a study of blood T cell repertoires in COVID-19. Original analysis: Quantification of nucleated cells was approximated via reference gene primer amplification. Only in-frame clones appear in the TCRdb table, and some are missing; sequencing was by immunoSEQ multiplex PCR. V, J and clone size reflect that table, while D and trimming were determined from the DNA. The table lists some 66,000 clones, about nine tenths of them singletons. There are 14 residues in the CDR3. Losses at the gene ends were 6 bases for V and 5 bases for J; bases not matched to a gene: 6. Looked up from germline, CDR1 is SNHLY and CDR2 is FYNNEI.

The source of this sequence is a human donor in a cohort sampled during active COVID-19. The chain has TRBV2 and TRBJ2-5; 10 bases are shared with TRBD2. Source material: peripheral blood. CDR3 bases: TGTGCCAGCAGGAGGCTAGCGGGAGTTGAGACCCAGTACTTC. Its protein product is CASRRLAGVETQYF. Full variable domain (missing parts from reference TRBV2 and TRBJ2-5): EPEVTQTPSHQVTQMGQEVILRCVPISNHLYFYWYRQILGQKVEFLVSFYNNEISEKSEIFDDQFSVERPDGSNFTLKIRSTKLEDSAMYFCASRRLAGVETQYFGPGTRLLVL.